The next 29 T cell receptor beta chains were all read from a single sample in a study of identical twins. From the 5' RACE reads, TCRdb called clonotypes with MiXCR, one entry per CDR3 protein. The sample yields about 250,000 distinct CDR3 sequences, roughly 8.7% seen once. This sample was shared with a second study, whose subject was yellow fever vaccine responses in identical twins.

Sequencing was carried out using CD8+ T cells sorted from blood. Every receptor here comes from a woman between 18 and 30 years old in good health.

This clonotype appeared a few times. CDR3 bases: TGTGCCACCAGTGATTTCGGGGCAGTCAACACCGGGGAGCTGTTTTTT. Translating gives CATSDFGAVNTGELFF. V and J are TRBV24-1 and TRBJ2-2, with D perhaps TRBD1 or TRBD2 (5 bases each). V was pared by 1 base and J by 2 bases, with 10 bases between. CDR3 length: 16 residues. Germline CDR1 reads KGHDR; CDR2 reads SFDVKD.

CDR3 sequence (DNA): TGTGCCAGCAGTTACAATTCTCCGGGACTACCAAACAATGAGCAGTTCTTC. This codes for CASSYNSPGLPNNEQFF. This rearrangement joins TRBV6-5 to TRBJ2-1, with 7 nucleotides matching TRBD2. J gave up 5 bases and V 2 bases, and 12 bases lay outside the gene matches. The length of the CDR3 is 17 residues. From germline, CDR1 is MNHEY and CDR2 SVGAGI.

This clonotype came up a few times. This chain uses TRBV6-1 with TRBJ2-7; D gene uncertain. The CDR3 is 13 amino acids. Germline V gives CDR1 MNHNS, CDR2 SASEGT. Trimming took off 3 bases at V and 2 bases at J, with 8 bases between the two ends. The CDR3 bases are TGTGCCAGCAGTGACGGCGAGACCTACGAGCAGTACTTC. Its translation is CASSDGETYEQYF.

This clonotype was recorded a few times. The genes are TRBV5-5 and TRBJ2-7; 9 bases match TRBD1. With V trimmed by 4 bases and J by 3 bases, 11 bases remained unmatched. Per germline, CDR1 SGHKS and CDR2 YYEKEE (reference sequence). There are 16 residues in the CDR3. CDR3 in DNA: TGTGCCAGCAGCCTTGACCCGGGACAGGGAAACTACGAGCAGTACTTC. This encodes CASSLDPGQGNYEQYF. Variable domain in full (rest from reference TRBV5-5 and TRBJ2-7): DAGVTQSPTHLIKTRGQQVTLRCSPISGHKSVSWYQQVLGQGPQFIFQYYEKEERGRGNFPDRFSARQFPNYSSELNVNALLLGDSALYLCASSLDPGQGNYEQYFGPGTRLTVT.

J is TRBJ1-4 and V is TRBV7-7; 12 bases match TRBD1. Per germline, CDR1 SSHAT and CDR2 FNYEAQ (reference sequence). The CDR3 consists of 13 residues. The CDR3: CASGGTGGEKLFF. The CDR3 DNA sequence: TGTGCTAGCGGCGGGACAGGGGGCGAAAAACTGTTTTTT. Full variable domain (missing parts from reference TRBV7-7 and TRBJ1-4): GAGVSQSPRYKVTKRGQDVTLRCDPISSHATLYWYQQALGQGPEFLTYFNYEAQPDKSGLPSDRFSAERPEGSISTLTIQRTEQRDSAMYRCASGGTGGEKLFFGSGTQLSVL.

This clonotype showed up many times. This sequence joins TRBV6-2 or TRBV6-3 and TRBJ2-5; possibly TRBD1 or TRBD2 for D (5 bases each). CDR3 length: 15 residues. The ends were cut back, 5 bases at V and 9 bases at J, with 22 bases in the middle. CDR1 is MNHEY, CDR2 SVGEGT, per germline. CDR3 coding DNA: TGTGCCAGCAGTGCCGACGGGGCGCCCGGAGTGGCCCAGTACTTC. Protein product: CASSADGAPGVAQYF.

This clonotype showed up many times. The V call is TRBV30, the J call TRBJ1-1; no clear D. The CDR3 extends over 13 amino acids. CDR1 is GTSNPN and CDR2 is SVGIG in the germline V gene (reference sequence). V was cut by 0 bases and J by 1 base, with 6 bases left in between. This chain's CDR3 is CAWSVSRNTEAFF. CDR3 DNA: TGTGCCTGGAGTGTATCCAGGAACACTGAAGCTTTCTTT. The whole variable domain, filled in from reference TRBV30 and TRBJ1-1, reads SQTIHQWPATLVQPVGSPLSLECTVEGTSNPNLYWYRQAAGRGLQLLFYSVGIGQISSEVPQNLSASRPQDRQFILSSKKLLLSDSGFYLCAWSVSRNTEAFFGQGTRLTVV.

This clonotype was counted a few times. This CDR3 reads CASSVGSGGTDTQYF. In nucleotides, the CDR3 is TGTGCCAGCAGTGTTGGTAGCGGGGGCACAGATACGCAGTATTTT. The chain employs TRBV6-4 and TRBJ2-3, with 8 bases fitting TRBD2. Looked up from germline, CDR1 is MRHNA and CDR2 is SNTAGT. The CDR3 runs 15 residues. The V and J ends lost 4 bases and 1 base, in that order; junction bases with no gene match: 4.

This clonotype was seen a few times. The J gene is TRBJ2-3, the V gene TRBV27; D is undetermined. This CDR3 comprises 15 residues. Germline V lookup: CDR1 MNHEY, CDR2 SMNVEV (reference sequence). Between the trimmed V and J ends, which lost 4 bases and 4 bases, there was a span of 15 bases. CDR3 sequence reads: CASSSASPRPDTQYF. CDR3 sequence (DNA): TGTGCCAGCAGTTCCGCATCCCCCCGGCCAGATACGCAGTATTTT.

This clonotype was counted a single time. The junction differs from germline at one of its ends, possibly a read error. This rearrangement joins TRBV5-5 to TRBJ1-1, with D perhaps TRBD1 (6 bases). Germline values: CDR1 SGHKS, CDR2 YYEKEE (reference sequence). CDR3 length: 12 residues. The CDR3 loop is CASSAQGREASF. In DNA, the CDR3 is TGTGCCAGCAGCGCCCAGGGGCGTGAAGCTTCCTTT.

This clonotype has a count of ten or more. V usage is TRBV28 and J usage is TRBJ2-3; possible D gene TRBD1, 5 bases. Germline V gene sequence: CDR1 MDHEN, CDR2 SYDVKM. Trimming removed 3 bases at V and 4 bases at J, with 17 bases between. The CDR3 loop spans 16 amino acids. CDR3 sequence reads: CASSFHVGLGADTQYF. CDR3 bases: TGTGCCAGCAGTTTCCACGTTGGGTTAGGGGCAGATACGCAGTATTTT.

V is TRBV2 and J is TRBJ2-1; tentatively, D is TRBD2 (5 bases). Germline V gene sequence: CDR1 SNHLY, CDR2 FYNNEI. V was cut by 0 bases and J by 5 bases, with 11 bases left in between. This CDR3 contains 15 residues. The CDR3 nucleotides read TGTGCCAGCAGTGAAGCGATATTACTAGACAATGAGCAGTTCTTC. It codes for CASSEAILLDNEQFF.

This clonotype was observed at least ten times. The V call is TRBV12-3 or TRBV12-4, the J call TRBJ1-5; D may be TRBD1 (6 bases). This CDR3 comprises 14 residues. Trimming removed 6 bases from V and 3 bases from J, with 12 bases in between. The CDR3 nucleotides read TGTGCCAGCAGACTACAGGGCTCCAATCAGCCCCAGCATTTT. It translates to CASRLQGSNQPQHF.

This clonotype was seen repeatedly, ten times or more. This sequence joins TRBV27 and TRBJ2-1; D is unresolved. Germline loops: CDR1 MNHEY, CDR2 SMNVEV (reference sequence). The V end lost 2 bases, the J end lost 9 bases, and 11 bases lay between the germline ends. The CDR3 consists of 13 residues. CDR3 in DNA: TGTGCCAGCAGTTTAAGATCCTCTACTGAGCAGTTCTTC. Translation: CASSLRSSTEQFF.

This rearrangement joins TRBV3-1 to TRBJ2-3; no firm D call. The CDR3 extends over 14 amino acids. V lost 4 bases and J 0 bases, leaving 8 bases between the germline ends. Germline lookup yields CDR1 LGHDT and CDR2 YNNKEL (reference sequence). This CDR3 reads CASSLPRSTDTQYF. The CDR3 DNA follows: TGTGCCAGCAGCCTCCCGCGGAGCACAGATACGCAGTATTTT.

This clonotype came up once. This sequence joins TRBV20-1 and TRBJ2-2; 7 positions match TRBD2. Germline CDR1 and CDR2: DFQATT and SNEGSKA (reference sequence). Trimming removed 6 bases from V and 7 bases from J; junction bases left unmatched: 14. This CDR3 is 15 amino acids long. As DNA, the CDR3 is TGCAGTGCCCCCCCCGGGGAGGGAGGGATCGGGGAGCTGTTTTTT. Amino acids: CSAPPGEGGIGELFF.

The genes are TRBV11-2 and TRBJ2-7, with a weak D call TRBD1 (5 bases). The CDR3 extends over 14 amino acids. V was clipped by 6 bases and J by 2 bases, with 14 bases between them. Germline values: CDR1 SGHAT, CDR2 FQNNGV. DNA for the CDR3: TGTGCCAGCAGACAGGACCAAACAGCCTACGAGCAGTACTTC. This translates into CASRQDQTAYEQYF.

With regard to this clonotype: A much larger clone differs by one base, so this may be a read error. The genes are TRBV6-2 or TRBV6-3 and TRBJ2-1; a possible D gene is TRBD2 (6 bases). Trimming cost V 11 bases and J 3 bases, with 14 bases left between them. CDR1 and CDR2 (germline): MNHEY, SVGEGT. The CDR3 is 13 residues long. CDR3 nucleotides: TGTGCCGGGGGATCGGGGGACTACAATGAGCAGTTCTTC. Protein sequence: CAGGSGDYNEQFF.

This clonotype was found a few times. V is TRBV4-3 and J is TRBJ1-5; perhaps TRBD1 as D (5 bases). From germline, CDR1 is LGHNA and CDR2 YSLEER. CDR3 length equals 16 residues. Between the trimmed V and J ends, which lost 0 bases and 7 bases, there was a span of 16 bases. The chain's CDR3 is CASSQDRGTKGQPQHF. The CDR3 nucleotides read TGCGCCAGCAGCCAAGATCGAGGGACGAAAGGACAGCCCCAGCATTTT.

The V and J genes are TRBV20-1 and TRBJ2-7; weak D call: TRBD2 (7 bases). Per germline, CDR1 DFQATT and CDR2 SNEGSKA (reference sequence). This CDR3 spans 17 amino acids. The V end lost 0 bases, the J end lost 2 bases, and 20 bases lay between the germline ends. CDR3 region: CSARDLGWERDTYEQYF. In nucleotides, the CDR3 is TGCAGTGCTAGAGATCTCGGCTGGGAGCGGGACACCTACGAGCAGTACTTC.

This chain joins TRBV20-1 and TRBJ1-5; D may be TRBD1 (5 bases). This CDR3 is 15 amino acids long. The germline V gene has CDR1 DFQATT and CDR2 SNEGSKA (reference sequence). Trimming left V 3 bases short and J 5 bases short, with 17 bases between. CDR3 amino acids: CSARTGVVQDQPQHF. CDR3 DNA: TGCAGTGCTAGGACGGGGGTAGTACAAGATCAGCCCCAGCATTTT.

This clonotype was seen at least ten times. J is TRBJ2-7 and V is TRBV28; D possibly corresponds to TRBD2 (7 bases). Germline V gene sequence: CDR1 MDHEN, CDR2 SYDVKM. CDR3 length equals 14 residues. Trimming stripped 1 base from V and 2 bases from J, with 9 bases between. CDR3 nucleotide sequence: TGTGCCAGCAGTTTATCGGGGGGCCCCTACGAGCAGTACTTC. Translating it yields CASSLSGGPYEQYF.

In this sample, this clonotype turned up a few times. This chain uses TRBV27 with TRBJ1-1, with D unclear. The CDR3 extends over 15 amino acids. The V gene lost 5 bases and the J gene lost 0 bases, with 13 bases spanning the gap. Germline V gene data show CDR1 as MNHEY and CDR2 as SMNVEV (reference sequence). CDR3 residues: CASSLSGDLNTEAFF. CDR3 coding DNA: TGTGCCAGCAGTCTCAGCGGAGACCTGAACACTGAAGCTTTCTTT.

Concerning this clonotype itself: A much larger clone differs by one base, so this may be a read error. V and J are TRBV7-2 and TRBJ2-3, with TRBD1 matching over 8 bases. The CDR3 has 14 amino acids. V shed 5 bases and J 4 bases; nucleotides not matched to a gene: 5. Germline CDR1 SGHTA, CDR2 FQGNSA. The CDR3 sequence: CASSGAGGADTQYF. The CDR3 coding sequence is TGTGCCAGCAGCGGGGCAGGGGGCGCAGATACGCAGTATTTT.

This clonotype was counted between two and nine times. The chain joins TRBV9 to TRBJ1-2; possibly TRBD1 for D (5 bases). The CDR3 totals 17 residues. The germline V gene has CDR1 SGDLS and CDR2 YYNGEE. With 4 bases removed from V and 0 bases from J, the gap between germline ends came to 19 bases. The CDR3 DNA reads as TGTGCCAGCAGCACCGACCCCGGGCAGGGAGCTAACTATGGCTACACCTTC. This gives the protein CASSTDPGQGANYGYTF.

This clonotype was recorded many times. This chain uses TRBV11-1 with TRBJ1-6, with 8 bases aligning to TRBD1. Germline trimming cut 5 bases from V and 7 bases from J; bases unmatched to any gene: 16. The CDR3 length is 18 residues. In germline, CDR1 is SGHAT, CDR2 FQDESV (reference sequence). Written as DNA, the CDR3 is TGTGCCAGCAGCGAAGAATATGGGACAGGAGGCTTCAATTCACCCCTCCACTTT. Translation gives CASSEEYGTGGFNSPLHF.

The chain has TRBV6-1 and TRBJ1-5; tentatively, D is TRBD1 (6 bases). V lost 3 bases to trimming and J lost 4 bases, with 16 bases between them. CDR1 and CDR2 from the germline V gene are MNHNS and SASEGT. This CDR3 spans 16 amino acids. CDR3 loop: CASSDPRAGANQPQHF. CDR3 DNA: TGTGCCAGCAGTGACCCCAGGGCGGGGGCGAATCAGCCCCAGCATTTT.

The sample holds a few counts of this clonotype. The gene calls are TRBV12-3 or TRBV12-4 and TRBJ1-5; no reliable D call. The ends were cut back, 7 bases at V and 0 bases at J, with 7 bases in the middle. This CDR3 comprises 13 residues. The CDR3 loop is CASNLYSNQPQHF. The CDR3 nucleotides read TGTGCCAGCAACCTTTATAGCAATCAGCCCCAGCATTTT.

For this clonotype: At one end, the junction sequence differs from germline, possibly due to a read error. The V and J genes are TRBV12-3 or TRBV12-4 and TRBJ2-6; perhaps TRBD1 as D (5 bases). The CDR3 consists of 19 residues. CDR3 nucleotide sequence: TGTGCCTGCAGTTTATATTCAGGGCTCGCCCGCTCTGGGGCCAACGTCCTGACTTTC. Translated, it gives CACSLYSGLARSGANVLTF.